The present T cell receptor (beta chain) was sequenced within a study of identical twins. Healthy Caucasians alone served as donors. The junction had 5 bases not matched to a gene; V was cut back by 8 bases and J by 2 bases. The germline V gene has CDR1 MNHEY and CDR2 SMNVEV (reference sequence). CDR3 length: 15 amino acids. Via MiXCR, TCRdb re-called the 5' RACE reads, giving one row per CDR3 protein. Of around 250,000 distinct CDR3 sequences detected, more than 9.5% appear once; the ten largest clones hold 4% to 5%. In addition, the sample was reused for a study of yellow fever vaccine responses in identical twins.

The source of this sequence is a woman aged 18-29 years in good health. This chain connects TRBV27 to TRBJ2-2; 10 nucleotides align to TRBD1. Sequencing used memory (CD45RO+) T cells sorted from blood. The CDR3 loop reads CASGRDRGNTGELFF. The CDR3 DNA is TGTGCCAGCGGAAGGGACAGGGGAAACACCGGGGAGCTGTTTTTT.